Reported below is one T cell receptor (beta chain). This specimen comes from a study of blood T cell repertoires in COVID-19. Study as a whole: Acute-phase and convalescent COVID-19 samples originated in the United States, Italy and Spain. The analysed material was cDNA or gDNA that came from T cells, B-cell-depleted T cells, or PBMCs.

This CDR3 is 16 amino acids long. Authors' processing steps: For nucleated cells, counts were estimated from reference gene primer amplification. TCRdb's table, derived via immunoSEQ multiplex PCR, lists solely in-frame clones and lacks some. The V and J calls and clone size come from that table; D and trimming were worked out from the DNA. The profile shows more than 90,000 clones, around 80% of them singletons. The chain couples TRBV12-1 to TRBJ2-1; the table's D call TRBD2 went unverified against the DNA. TRBV12-1 is noted as a pseudogene. The clonotype was recovered from a woman between 65 and 79 years old with acute or convalescent COVID-19. The sequenced sample was peripheral blood. CDR3 in DNA: TGTGCCAGCAGCTGCGAAAGGACTAGCGGGAAGTGGTTGAGGTTCTTC. As protein: CASSCERTSGKWLRFF.